This T cell receptor beta chain was sequenced during a study of immune evolution from preneoplasia to lung adenocarcinoma. V was shortened by 10 bases and J by 7 bases, with 11 bases between the two germline ends. The V gene's germline CDR1 is WNHNN and CDR2 SYGVQD (reference sequence). This CDR3 comprises 11 residues. This table comes from immunoSEQ multiplex PCR, and its TCRdb copy is limited to in-frame clones, with some not included. The repertoire consists of around 15,000 clones, with less than 90% occurring once and the leading ten covering about 2.5%. The source material was FFPE invasive lung adenocarcinoma tissue. The V gene is TRBV10-1, the J gene TRBJ2-1, with a tentative D call TRBD1 (6 bases). The source is an older person with invasive lung adenocarcinoma. The CDR3 here is CATARGNEQFF. CDR3 coding DNA: TGCGCCACCGCGAGGGGGAATGAGCAGTTCTTC.